One sample yielded the 19 T cell receptor beta chains listed below, sequenced in a study of identical twins. TCRdb reanalysed the 5' RACE reads using MiXCR and keeps one entry per CDR3 protein. The sample holds 250,000 or so distinct CDR3 sequences, about 8% seen once. These data also featured in a second study, about yellow fever vaccine responses in identical twins.

The sequencing input was CD8+ T cells sorted from blood. These receptors were obtained from a woman in her late teens or twenties in good health.

This clonotype occurred a few times. The V call is TRBV4-3, the J call TRBJ2-7; TRBD2 matches 10 bases. Germline V gives CDR1 LGHNA, CDR2 YSLEER. V was pared by 1 base and J by 2 bases, with 2 bases of the junction left unmatched. The length of the CDR3 is 15 residues. The CDR3 protein is CASSQGTSGPYEQYF. The DNA for the CDR3 is TGCGCCAGCAGCCAAGGGACTAGCGGACCCTACGAGCAGTACTTC.

This clonotype turned up a few times. The chain links TRBV12-5 to TRBJ2-1; no clear D. This CDR3 contains 13 residues. Trimming removed 4 bases from V and 7 bases from J, with 11 bases in between. Per germline, CDR1 LGHNT and CDR2 FRNRAP. Written as DNA, the CDR3 is TGTGCTAGTGGTTCCCCTCACCGAAATGAGCAGTTCTTC. It translates to CASGSPHRNEQFF.

This rearrangement joins TRBV9 to TRBJ1-1, with D possibly matching TRBD1 (6 bases). V lost 0 bases to trimming and J lost 8 bases, with 11 bases between them. Germline assignment: CDR1 SGDLS and CDR2 YYNGEE. The CDR3 consists of 13 residues. In DNA form, the CDR3 reads TGTGCCAGCAGCGTAGCGGCGGGACAAGAAGCTTTCTTT. Its protein product is CASSVAAGQEAFF.

This clonotype was detected a few times. The chain recombines TRBV20-1 with TRBJ2-1, with D tentatively TRBD1 (6 bases). Germline V gene lookup returns CDR1 DFQATT and CDR2 SNEGSKA (reference sequence). The CDR3 has 14 residues. Trimming took off 6 bases at V and 3 bases at J, with 15 bases between the two ends. CDR3 amino acids: CSAPLRTVYNEQFF. The CDR3 nucleotides read TGCAGTGCGCCTTTACGGACAGTCTACAATGAGCAGTTCTTC.

This clonotype was observed at least ten times. The chain couples TRBV10-3 to TRBJ2-1, with 9 positions matching TRBD2. The CDR3 contains 16 residues. With V trimmed by 3 bases and J by 4 bases, 7 bases remained unmatched. The germline V gene has CDR1 ENHRY and CDR2 SYGVKD. For the CDR3, the DNA is TGTGCCATCAGTGACCCGGGCGGGAGGGATTACAATGAGCAGTTCTTC. It is translated as CAISDPGGRDYNEQFF.

In this sample, this clonotype turned up a few times. The chain is built from TRBV7-2 and TRBJ2-3; TRBD2 might be the D (6 bases). In germline, CDR1 is SGHTA, CDR2 FQGNSA. Trimming left V 4 bases short and J 5 bases short, with 16 bases between. This CDR3 region has 15 residues. The CDR3 loop is CASSSTSSSVDTQYF. CDR3 DNA sequence: TGTGCCAGCAGCTCAACCTCGTCTAGCGTAGATACGCAGTATTTT.

The genes are TRBV20-1 and TRBJ2-7, with 12 positions matching TRBD2. The CDR3 spans 15 residues. The V gene's germline CDR1 is DFQATT and CDR2 SNEGSKA (reference sequence). V was pared by 0 bases and J by 3 bases, with 3 bases of the junction left unmatched. The CDR3 sequence: CSARDLAGGLYEQYF. CDR3 in DNA: TGCAGTGCTAGAGATCTAGCGGGAGGGCTCTACGAGCAGTACTTC.

The chain carries TRBV9 and TRBJ2-5, with D hard to call. From germline, CDR1 is SGDLS and CDR2 YYNGEE. The CDR3 is 16 amino acids. V lost 0 bases to trimming and J lost 0 bases, with 12 bases between them. The CDR3 is CASSVEPDWNQETQYF. DNA for the CDR3: TGTGCCAGCAGCGTAGAACCTGACTGGAACCAAGAGACCCAGTACTTC.

This clonotype was detected ten times or more. V usage is TRBV4-2 and J usage is TRBJ2-1, with D perhaps TRBD1 or TRBD2 (5 bases each). This CDR3 has 15 amino acids. V lost 1 base to trimming and J lost 9 bases, with 16 bases between them. Per germline, CDR1 LGHNA and CDR2 YNFKEQ. In DNA, the CDR3 is TGTGCCAGCAGCCAAGGATCGAACCCAGGGACTGAGCAGTTCTTC. As protein: CASSQGSNPGTEQFF.

Only a few counts were recorded for this clonotype. V gene TRBV12-3 or TRBV12-4 combines with J gene TRBJ1-4; 7 nucleotides line up with TRBD1. This CDR3 contains 14 residues. Unmatched junction bases numbered 1, after V lost 5 bases and J lost 1 base. The CDR3, as DNA: TGTGCCAGCAGTCGACAGGGAACTAATGAAAAACTGTTTTTT. Its protein product is CASSRQGTNEKLFF.

At least ten counts were recorded for this clonotype. This chain uses TRBV7-2 with TRBJ2-7, with 10 bases identical to TRBD2. V shed 7 bases, J shed 3 bases, and the junction held 15 bases outside the gene matches. The CDR3 consists of 17 residues. Per germline, CDR1 SGHTA and CDR2 FQGNSA. The CDR3 coding sequence is TGTGCCAGCACCACTACCTTTAGCGGGAGGCCTAGCTACGAGCAGTACTTC. Translated, it gives CASTTTFSGRPSYEQYF.

This clonotype has a count of ten or more. The rearrangement links TRBV10-3 to TRBJ2-1; 7 nucleotides align to TRBD2. The V gene end was trimmed by 7 bases and the J gene end by 3 bases; junction bases not matched to a gene: 6. The CDR3 runs to 14 residues. CDR1 and CDR2 (germline): ENHRY, SYGVKD. Here the CDR3 reads CAIKAGRDYNEQFF. The CDR3 nucleotides are TGTGCCATCAAAGCGGGACGAGACTACAATGAGCAGTTCTTC.

In its sample, this clonotype was seen many times. The chain carries TRBV12-3 or TRBV12-4 and TRBJ1-1; D not certain. With 5 bases removed from V and 9 bases from J, the gap between germline ends came to 16 bases. The CDR3 has 13 residues. The CDR3 loop is CASSPGPGGKAFF. DNA of the CDR3: TGTGCCAGCAGTCCAGGACCTGGTGGGAAAGCTTTCTTT.

This clonotype has at least ten counts. This chain connects TRBV7-6 to TRBJ2-1, with 7 bases lining up with TRBD2. This CDR3 contains 18 residues. CDR1 is SGHVS, CDR2 FNYEAQ, per germline. Trimming removed 1 base from V and 0 bases from J; junction bases left unmatched: 9. The CDR3 DNA is TGTGCCAGCAGCTTAGGACTGGCTAGCGGCCTCTCCTACAATGAGCAGTTCTTC. It encodes CASSLGLASGLSYNEQFF.

The genes are TRBV20-1 and TRBJ2-1; D is unclear. Germline CDR1 and CDR2: DFQATT and SNEGSKA (reference sequence). CDR3 length: 13 residues. With 3 bases removed from V and 6 bases from J, the gap between germline ends came to 12 bases. The DNA of the CDR3 is TGCAGTGCTAGGAGCCCACCGGGCAATGAGCAGTTCTTC. As protein: CSARSPPGNEQFF.

This clonotype was found many times. The chain joins TRBV28 to TRBJ2-7, with D possibly TRBD2 on 6 matching bases. There are 13 residues in the CDR3. The V gene's germline CDR1 is MDHEN and CDR2 SYDVKM. V shed 5 bases and J shed 3 bases, with 11 bases lying between them. CDR3 sequence reads: CASSPVGGYEQYF. CDR3 DNA: TGTGCCAGCAGTCCAGTCGGGGGCTACGAGCAGTACTTC.

There are a few counts of this clonotype. The rearrangement links TRBV20-1 to TRBJ2-3, with 15 bases identical to TRBD2. The CDR3 totals 17 residues. V trimming: 0 bases; J trimming: 6 bases; junction bases outside the gene matches: 7. In germline, CDR1 is DFQATT, CDR2 SNEGSKA (reference sequence). The CDR3 bases are TGCAGTGCTAGAGATCGGACTAGCGGGGGGGCGTGGGATACGCAGTATTTT. Amino acid sequence: CSARDRTSGGAWDTQYF.

This clonotype was detected many times. V and J are TRBV24-1 and TRBJ2-2; D may be TRBD2 (6 bases). Germline CDR1 and CDR2: KGHDR and SFDVKD. V was clipped by 6 bases and J by 3 bases, with 10 bases between them. The CDR3 totals 14 residues. The DNA of the CDR3 is TGTGCCACCAGTCGGGGGTACGACACCGGGGAGCTGTTTTTT. Its translation: CATSRGYDTGELFF.

This clonotype was counted between two and nine times. V is TRBV7-2 and J is TRBJ2-2, with TRBD1 matching over 9 bases. The CDR3 is 14 amino acids. Germline V gene sequence: CDR1 SGHTA, CDR2 FQGNSA. V was pared by 5 bases and J by 7 bases, with 5 bases of the junction left unmatched. The CDR3, as DNA: TGTGCCAGCAGCGACACAGGGGGCGGCGGGGAGCTGTTTTTT. Translating it yields CASSDTGGGGELFF.